The source of this T cell receptor beta chain is a study of human T cells and chemical hapten exposure. Study-wide findings and caveats: TCRs at high frequency, those above 1 in 1000, did not change with DPC sensitization.

This sample's time point: patch test 2, 6 weeks after DPC sensitization. Treatment: therapeutic diphenylcyclopropenone sensitization with weekly scalp DPC. The study enrolled 18 to 70-year-old alopecia patients suitable for DPC. Unfractionated whole blood served as the source for total RNA extraction. TCRdb itself ran the RACE reads through MiXCR, one entry per CDR3 protein. The sample has over 70,000 distinct CDR3 sequences; over 6.5% are singletons. This clonotype occurred a few times. What it binds is unknown. The receptor comes from a woman aged 45-65 years with alopecia areata. Some clones in this sample may be carry-over from other donors' samples. This sample comprised whole blood, obtained in connection with sensitization to the hapten diphenylcyclopropenone (DPC).

The CDR3 loop is CASRRSGAYPPGEYF. DNA for the CDR3: TGTGCCAGCAGGAGGTCAGGGGCCTACCCTCCCGGGGAGTACTTC. The chain uses TRBV6-5 and TRBJ2-7; tentative D call: TRBD1 (6 bases). This CDR3 comprises 15 residues. CDR1 and CDR2 (germline): MNHEY, SVGAGI. The V gene lost 6 bases and the J gene lost 11 bases, with 26 bases spanning the gap.